This TCR beta chain was captured in a study of OX40 agonist ivuxolimab in advanced cancers. Across the whole study: Dose-escalation patients had hepatocellular carcinoma, melanoma, renal cell or head and neck cancer. Therapy given before enrollment (anti-PD-1, anti-PD-L1 or anti-CTLA-4) was allowed, and over 35% had some. Broader study findings: Fewer expanded clones were found on average in CD4+ than in CD8+ T cells.

Sequencing used immunoSEQ multiplex PCR; TCRdb keeps in-frame clones, though not all of them. Here the sample spans about 60,000 clones, around 87% being singletons. The CDR3 extends over 11 amino acids. Trimming cost V 6 bases and J 9 bases, with 12 bases left between them. Germline V lookup: CDR1 MNHEY, CDR2 SVGAGI. For this clone: The antigen remains undetermined.

On cycle 4 day 1 and cycle 7 day 1, as well as at baseline, blood was sampled. This sequence was found in an adult with an advanced solid tumor such as melanoma, head and neck, liver or kidney cancer. Sequencing used CD4+ or CD8+ T cells sorted from blood, obtained in a trial of the OX40 agonist ivuxolimab. This chain links TRBV6-5 with TRBJ2-7; D is unresolved. CDR3 nucleotides: TGTGCCAGCAGCCAGTGGCCAAGGCAGTACTTC. It yields the protein CASSQWPRQYF.